The source of this TCR beta chain is a study of vaccination and CD4 T cells after COVID-19 (dated by TCRdb to between 2021 and 2024). With respect to the entire study: Convalescent patients had a positive SARS-CoV-2 result on nasal swab PCR, and of these patients, under ten had mild disease and one had severe disease. The convalescent cohort comprised six males and four females, including two Hispanic individuals, seven Caucasians, two Asians and one multiracial person. Two doses of either the Pfizer-BioNTech BNT162b2 vaccine (n=8) or the Moderna mRNA-1273 vaccine (n=2) were administered to participants. Post-COVID blood samples from convalescent patients were collected a median of about 100 days after diagnosis, with a range of roughly 30 to 170 days. Post-vaccine blood samples were collected a median of about 72 days after the second vaccine dose, ranging from about 12 to 250 days. For stimulating the cultures, overlapping spike peptide pools were used, derived from SARS-CoV-2 as well as from the common cold coronaviruses HCoV-NL63, HCoV-OC43 and HCoV-229E. Control cultures used a CEFX viral epitope pool as positive control, an HIV-1 Nef peptide pool as negative control, or no peptide. In around ten COVID-19 convalescent patients and a few infection-naive healthy vaccine recipients, the spike-specific CD4+ TCR repertoire before mRNA vaccination was compared with the repertoire after mRNA vaccination. Overall study results and their limits: In convalescent patients, nearly all vaccine-specific clones (304 of 307) were found to be mono-reactive for SARS-CoV-2 spike rather than cross-reactive with common cold coronaviruses. The number of convalescent patients in the study was relatively small, and the study did not examine early timepoints following natural infection. Among the post-vaccine SARS-CoV-2-reactive clones in convalescent patients, a median roughly 85% showed up only after vaccination, which suggests vaccine-specific priming. The median count of SARS-CoV-2-reactive clonotypes went up from around 21 after infection to a few dozen after vaccination, although the change was not significant.

This clonotype came up a few times. The antigen it recognizes is unknown. Per-base qualities were not stored, and no clone one base away is much larger. The library relied on PCR. At the Johns Hopkins FTIC core, DNA from the cultured CD4+ T cells underwent TCR sequencing with the Oncomine TCR Beta short-read assay. The QIAamp micro DNA kit was used to extract genomic DNA from the cultured CD4+ T cells. Oncomine TCR Beta libraries made from cultured CD4+ T cells were pooled using unique dual indexes and sequenced on an Illumina iSeq 100. The authors' analysis ran thus. Non-productive sequences were filtered out, and CDR3s that did not start with C, did not end with F or W, or were shorter than 7 amino acids were discarded. Antigen-specific clonotypes were identified with the MANAFEST web application by comparing peptide-stimulated wells with reference and other culture wells. For a clone to be called positive, the clone needed an FDR below 0.05, an odds ratio above 5, and a productive frequency above 0.1% in at least two of three replicate wells. Cross-reactive clonotypes were defined as significantly expanded in both SARS-CoV-2 spike wells and at least one common cold coronavirus spike condition. CDR3 homology was assessed with Levenshtein distances (stringdist) and unrooted phylogenetic trees (ape) in R version 3.6.1. The public reads were quality trimmed at Q25 with fastp and then assembled into clones with MiXCR by TCRdb, keeping productive beta chains. Duplicate CDR3 protein sequences are folded into a single record with the most common DNA and genes. V and J calls and clone size were set by TCRdb, not the authors. This sample holds several thousand distinct CDR3 sequences; 61% were observed only once. Of the sample, 35% is held by the ten largest clones.

The CDR3 contains 13 residues, cysteine and phenylalanine counted. Just the 39-base CDR3 DNA is kept, in frame starting at base 1. V and J are truncated by 6 bases and 0 bases respectively, leaving an intervening sequence of 11 bases. Sequences DFQATT (CDR1) and SNEGSKA (CDR2) are obtained from the germline V gene (reference sequence). The treatment or condition label, as the study defines it: 10-day PBMC culture with coronavirus spike peptide pools or control peptides (ViraFEST assay). The ViraFEST assay was used in the study, in which antigen-specific T cells were expanded with peptide pools and expanded clonotypes were subsequently identified by TCR sequencing. The convalescent patients' positive SARS-CoV-2 PCR tests were from March to December 2020, which was before the Alpha, Beta and Delta variants emerged in the United States. Approximately 1.8 million PBMCs per well were cultured in IMDM with roughly 5% human AB serum and 8 to 10 IU/ml IL-2, plus 10 ug/ml peptide pools. On days 3 and 7, half of the culture medium was replaced with fresh IL-2-containing medium. After around 11 days of culture, CD4+ T cells were isolated by negative selection with the EasySep CD4+ T cell isolation kit. Ficoll-Paque Plus gradient centrifugation was used to isolate PBMCs from whole blood, and the isolated PBMCs were then either used fresh or cryopreserved at -140C. Culture conditions were generally each tested in triplicate wells.

Sequencing was carried out using CD4+ T cells from blood, cultured in vitro. The TCR was taken from a human donor who had recovered from COVID-19. The rearrangement combines TRBV20-1 with TRBJ1-2, with the D gene uncertain. The nucleotide sequence is TGCAGTGCCGGAGACCTCCCTAACTATGGCTACACCTTC. This codes for CSAGDLPNYGYTF.